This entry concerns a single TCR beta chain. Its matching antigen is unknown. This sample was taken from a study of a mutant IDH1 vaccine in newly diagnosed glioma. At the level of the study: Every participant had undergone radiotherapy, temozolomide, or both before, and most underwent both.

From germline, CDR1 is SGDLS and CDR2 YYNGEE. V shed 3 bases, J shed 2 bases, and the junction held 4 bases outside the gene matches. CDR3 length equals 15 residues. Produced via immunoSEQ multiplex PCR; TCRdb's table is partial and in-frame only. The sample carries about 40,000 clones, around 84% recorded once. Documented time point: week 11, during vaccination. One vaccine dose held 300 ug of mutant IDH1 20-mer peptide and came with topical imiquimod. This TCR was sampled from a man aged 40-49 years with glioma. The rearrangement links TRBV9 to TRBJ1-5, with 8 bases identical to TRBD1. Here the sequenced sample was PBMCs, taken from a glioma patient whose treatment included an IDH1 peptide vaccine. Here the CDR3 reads CASSDGTGGNQPQHF. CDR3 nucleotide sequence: TGTGCCAGCAGCGATGGGACAGGCGGCAATCAGCCCCAGCATTTT.